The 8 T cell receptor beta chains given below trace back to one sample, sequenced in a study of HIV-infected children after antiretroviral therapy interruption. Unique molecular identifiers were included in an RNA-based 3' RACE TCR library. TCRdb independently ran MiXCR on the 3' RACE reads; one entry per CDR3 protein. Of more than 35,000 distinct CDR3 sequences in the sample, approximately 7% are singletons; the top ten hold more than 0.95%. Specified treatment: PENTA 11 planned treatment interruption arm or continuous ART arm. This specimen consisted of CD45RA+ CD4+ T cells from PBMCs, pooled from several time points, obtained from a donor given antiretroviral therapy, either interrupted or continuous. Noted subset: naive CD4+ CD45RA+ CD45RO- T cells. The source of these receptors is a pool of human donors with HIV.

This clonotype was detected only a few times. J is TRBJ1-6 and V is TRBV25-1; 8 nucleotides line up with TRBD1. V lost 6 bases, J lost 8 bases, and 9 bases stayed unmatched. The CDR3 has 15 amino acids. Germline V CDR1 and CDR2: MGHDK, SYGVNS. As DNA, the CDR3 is TGTGCCAGCAGGATAACGGACAGGGTACATTCACCCCTCCACTTT. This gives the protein CASRITDRVHSPLHF.

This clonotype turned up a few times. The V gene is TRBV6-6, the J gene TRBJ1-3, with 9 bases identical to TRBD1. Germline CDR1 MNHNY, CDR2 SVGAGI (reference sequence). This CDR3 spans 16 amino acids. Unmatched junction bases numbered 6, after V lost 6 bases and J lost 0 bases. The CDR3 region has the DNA TGTGCCAGCAGAACCGGGACAGGGATCTCTGGAAACACCATATATTTT. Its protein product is CASRTGTGISGNTIYF.

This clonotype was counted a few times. The CDR3 region has the DNA TGTGCCAGCAGTCCTGAGACCCTGCAGTACTTC. It specifies CASSPETLQYF. The V gene is TRBV6-6, the J gene TRBJ2-7; D unclear. The V and J ends lost 5 bases and 9 bases respectively, with 11 bases between them. This CDR3 contains 11 residues. Looked up from germline, CDR1 is MNHNY and CDR2 is SVGAGI (reference sequence).

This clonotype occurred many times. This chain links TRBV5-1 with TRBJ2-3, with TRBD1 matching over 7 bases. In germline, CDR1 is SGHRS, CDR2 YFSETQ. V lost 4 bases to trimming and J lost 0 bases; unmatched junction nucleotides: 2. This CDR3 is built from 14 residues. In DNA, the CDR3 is TGCGCCAGCAGCCAGGGACAGAGCACAGATACGCAGTATTTT. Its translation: CASSQGQSTDTQYF.

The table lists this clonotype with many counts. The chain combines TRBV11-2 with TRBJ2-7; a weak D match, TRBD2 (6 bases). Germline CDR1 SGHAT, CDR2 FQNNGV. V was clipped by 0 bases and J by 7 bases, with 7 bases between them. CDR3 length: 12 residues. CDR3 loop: CASSLEGGEQYF. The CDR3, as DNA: TGTGCCAGCAGCTTAGAAGGAGGGGAGCAGTACTTC.

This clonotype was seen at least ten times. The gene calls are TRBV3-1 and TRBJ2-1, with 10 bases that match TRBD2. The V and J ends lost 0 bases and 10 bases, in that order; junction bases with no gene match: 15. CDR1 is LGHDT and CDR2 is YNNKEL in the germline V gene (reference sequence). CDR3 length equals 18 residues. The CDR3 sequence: CASSQELWVSGRQEEQFF. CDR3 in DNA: TGTGCCAGCAGCCAAGAACTTTGGGTTAGCGGGAGGCAGGAGGAGCAGTTCTTC.

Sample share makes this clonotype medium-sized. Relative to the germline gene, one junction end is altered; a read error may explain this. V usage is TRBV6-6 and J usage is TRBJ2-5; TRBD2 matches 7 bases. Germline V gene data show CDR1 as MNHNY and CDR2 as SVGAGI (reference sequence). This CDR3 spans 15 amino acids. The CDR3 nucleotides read TGTGCCAGCAGTGAAACTGGGGGGGTCCAAGACACCCAGTACTTT. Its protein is CASSETGGVQDTQYF.

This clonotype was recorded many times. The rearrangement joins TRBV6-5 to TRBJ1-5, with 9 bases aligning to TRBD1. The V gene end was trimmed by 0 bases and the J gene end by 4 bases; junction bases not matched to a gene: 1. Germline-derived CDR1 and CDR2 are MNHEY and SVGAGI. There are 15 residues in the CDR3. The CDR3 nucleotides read TGTGCCAGCAGTTACTCGGGACAGGGTAATCAGCCCCAGCATTTT. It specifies CASSYSGQGNQPQHF.